One and the same sample provided the 10 T cell receptor beta chains below, sequenced in a study of T cell changes during pregnancy in multiple sclerosis. Here immunoSEQ multiplex PCR was the method, and the copy in TCRdb shows in-frame clones only, minus some. This sample has 89,000 or so clones, with about 91% found just once. The specimen comprised PBMCs, sampled in the first trimester of pregnancy. These receptors were obtained from a female donor in good health, serving as a control in a pregnancy study. Some clones in this sample may be carry-over from other donors' samples.

This clone was picked up one time. The genes are TRBV18 and TRBJ2-5; possible D gene TRBD1, 5 bases. CDR1 and CDR2 from the germline V gene are KGHSH and LQKENI. There are 14 residues in the CDR3. The V gene lost 2 bases and the J gene lost 4 bases, with 11 bases spanning the gap. Here the CDR3 DNA reads TGTGCCAGCTCACCATCAGGGCTAGGAGAGACCCAGTACTTC. This translates into CASSPSGLGETQYF. Supplemented by reference TRBV18 and TRBJ2-5, the full variable domain reads NAGVMQNPRHLVRRRGQEARLRCSPMKGHSHVYWYRQLPEEGLKFMVYLQKENIIDESGMPKERFSAEFPKEGPSILRIQQVVRGDSAAYFCASSPSGLGETQYFGPGTRLLVL.

The chain uses TRBV5-6 and TRBJ2-1; TRBD2 agrees at 13 bases. The CDR3 is made up of 13 amino acids. J was trimmed by 5 bases and V by 8 bases; bases with no gene match: 1. The germline CDR1 and CDR2 sequences are SGHDT and YYEEEE. CDR3 residues: CASGLAGDNEQFF. CDR3 bases: TGTGCCAGTGGACTAGCGGGGGACAATGAGCAGTTCTTC.

The chain joins TRBV7-2 to TRBJ1-3; D gene unclear. This CDR3 is 14 amino acids long. The germline V gene has CDR1 SGHTA and CDR2 FQGNSA. V was cut by 1 base and J by 0 bases, with 4 bases left in between. The CDR3 loop is CASSLVYSGNTIYF. The CDR3 DNA reads TGTGCCAGCAGCTTAGTGTACTCTGGAAACACCATATATTTT.

The chain carries TRBV19 and TRBJ1-5, with TRBD1 matching over 9 bases. V shed 3 bases, J shed 5 bases, and the junction held 5 bases outside the gene matches. There are 15 residues in the CDR3. CDR1 and CDR2 from the germline V gene are LNHDA and SQIVND (reference sequence). CDR3 loop: CASSIDRDRDQPQHF. The CDR3 DNA is TGTGCCAGTAGTATTGATAGGGACAGGGATCAGCCCCAGCATTTT.

The chain links TRBV6-4 to TRBJ1-1; no clear D. Per the germline V gene, CDR1 is MRHNA and CDR2 is SNTAGT. Trimming shortened V by 2 bases and J by 10 bases, and 11 bases separated the two germline ends. The CDR3 spans 12 residues. The CDR3 loop is CASSDPREGAFF. As DNA, the CDR3 is TGTGCCAGCAGTGACCCCCGAGAGGGAGCTTTCTTT.

This chain joins TRBV5-1 and TRBJ2-7, with D hard to call. V was cut by 2 bases and J by 4 bases, with 13 bases left in between. The germline CDR1 and CDR2 sequences are SGHRS and YFSETQ. The CDR3 length is 14 residues. DNA for the CDR3: TGCGCCAGCAGCTTCGGCAGAGGCTCTTACGAGCAGTACTTC. The encoded protein is CASSFGRGSYEQYF.

Details on this clone: In this CDR3 the conserved last residue, phenylalanine or tryptophan, is missing, so a read error is likely. Because the CDR3's place on the DNA is in doubt, the DNA is left out and the CDR3 is given as listed by TCRdb. J is TRBJ2-7 and V is TRBV27; the DNA was not compared with TRBD1, the D call given in the table. CDR1 is MNHEY, CDR2 SMNVEV, per germline (reference sequence). Both ends counted, the CDR3 spans 12 residues. CDR3 residues: CASRSPQGTILS.

This clone came up many times. The CDR3 ends on some other residue instead of the conserved phenylalanine or tryptophan, so this is likely a read error. The DNA is left out, because the CDR3 cannot be placed on it with certainty; the CDR3 is given as TCRdb lists it. The chain joins TRBV6-6 to TRBJ1-1; the D call TRBD1 from the table was never checked on the DNA. The CDR3 sequence runs 13 residues, both termini included. The germline CDR1 and CDR2 sequences are MNHNY and SVGAGI (reference sequence). This chain's CDR3 is CASNLEGQGAVKT.

CDR3 coding DNA: TGCAGCGTTGAGCAGGGTATCGATGGCTACACCTTC. Its translation is CSVEQGIDGYTF. This chain connects TRBV29-1 to TRBJ1-2; D may be TRBD1 (5 bases). There are 12 residues in the CDR3. The V and J ends lost 3 bases and 6 bases respectively, with 11 bases between them. Germline V CDR1 and CDR2: SQVTM, ANQGSEA.

The chain carries TRBV6-4 and TRBJ2-5; maybe TRBD1 (6 bases). Between the trimmed V and J ends, which lost 6 bases and 1 base, there was a span of 9 bases. Germline loops: CDR1 MRHNA, CDR2 SNTAGT. The CDR3 runs to 13 residues. The CDR3 protein is CASSEDSQETQYF. The CDR3 nucleotides read TGTGCCAGCAGCGAGGACAGCCAAGAGACCCAGTACTTC.